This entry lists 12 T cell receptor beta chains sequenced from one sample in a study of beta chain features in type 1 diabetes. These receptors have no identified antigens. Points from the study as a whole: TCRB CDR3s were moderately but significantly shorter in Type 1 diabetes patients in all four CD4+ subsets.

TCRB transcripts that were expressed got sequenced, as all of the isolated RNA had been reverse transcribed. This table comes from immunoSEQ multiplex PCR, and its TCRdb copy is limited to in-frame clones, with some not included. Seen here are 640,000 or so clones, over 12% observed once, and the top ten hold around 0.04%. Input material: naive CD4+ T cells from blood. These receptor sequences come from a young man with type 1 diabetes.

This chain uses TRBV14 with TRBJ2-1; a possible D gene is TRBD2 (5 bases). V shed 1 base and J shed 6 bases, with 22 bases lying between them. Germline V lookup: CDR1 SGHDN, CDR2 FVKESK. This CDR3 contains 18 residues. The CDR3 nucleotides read TGTGCCAGCAGCCAAGGTGGTGGGAGTGGCAGCCTCGGCAATGAGCAGTTCTTC. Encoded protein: CASSQGGGSGSLGNEQFF.

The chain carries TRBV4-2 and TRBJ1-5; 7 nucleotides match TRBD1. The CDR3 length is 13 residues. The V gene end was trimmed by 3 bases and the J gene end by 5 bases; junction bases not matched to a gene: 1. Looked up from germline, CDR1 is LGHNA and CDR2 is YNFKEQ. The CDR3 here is CASSQDRHQPQHF. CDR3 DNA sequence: TGTGCCAGCAGCCAGGACAGGCATCAGCCCCAGCATTTT.

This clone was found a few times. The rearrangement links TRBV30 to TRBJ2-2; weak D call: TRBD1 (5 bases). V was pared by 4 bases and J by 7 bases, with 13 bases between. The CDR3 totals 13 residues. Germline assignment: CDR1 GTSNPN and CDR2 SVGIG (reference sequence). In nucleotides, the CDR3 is TGTGCCTGGATGAAAGACAGACACGGGGAGCTGTTTTTT. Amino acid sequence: CAWMKDRHGELFF.

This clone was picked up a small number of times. The CDR3 nucleotides read TGTGCCAGCAGCCGATTGGGGGAGCGTGGCTACACCTTC. This translates into CASSRLGERGYTF. The V gene is TRBV6-6, the J gene TRBJ1-2, with a possible D match to TRBD1 (5 bases). V was clipped by 6 bases and J by 7 bases, with 15 bases between them. Germline V gene data show CDR1 as MNHNY and CDR2 as SVGAGI (reference sequence). This CDR3 is built from 13 residues.

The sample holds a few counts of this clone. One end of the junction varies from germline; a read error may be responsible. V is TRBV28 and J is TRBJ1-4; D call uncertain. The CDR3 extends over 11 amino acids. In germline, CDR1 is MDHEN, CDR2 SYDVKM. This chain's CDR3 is CADGRNEKLFF. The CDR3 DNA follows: TGCGCTGACGGACGAAATGAAAAACTGTTTTTT.

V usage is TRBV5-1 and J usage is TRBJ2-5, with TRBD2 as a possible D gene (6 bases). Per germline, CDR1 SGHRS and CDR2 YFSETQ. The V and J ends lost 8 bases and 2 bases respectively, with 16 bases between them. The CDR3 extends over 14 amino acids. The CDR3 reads CASRTGVGQETQYF. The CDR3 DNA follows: TGCGCCAGTCGAACGGGGGTTGGTCAAGAGACCCAGTACTTC.

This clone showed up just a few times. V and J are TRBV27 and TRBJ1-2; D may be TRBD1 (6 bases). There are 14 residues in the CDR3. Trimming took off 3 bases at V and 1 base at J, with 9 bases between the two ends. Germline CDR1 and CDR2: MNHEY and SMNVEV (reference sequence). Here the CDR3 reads CASSFQGSNYGYTF. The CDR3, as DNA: TGTGCCAGCAGTTTTCAGGGGAGTAACTATGGCTACACCTTC.

The CDR3 protein is CASSLQGDEQYF. The CDR3 nucleotides read TGCGCCAGCAGCTTGCAGGGTGACGAGCAGTACTTC. The chain couples TRBV5-1 to TRBJ2-7, with a tentative D call TRBD1 (5 bases). The germline V gene encodes CDR1 SGHRS and CDR2 YFSETQ. Trimming took off 1 base at V and 5 bases at J, with 7 bases between the two ends. The CDR3 length is 12 residues.

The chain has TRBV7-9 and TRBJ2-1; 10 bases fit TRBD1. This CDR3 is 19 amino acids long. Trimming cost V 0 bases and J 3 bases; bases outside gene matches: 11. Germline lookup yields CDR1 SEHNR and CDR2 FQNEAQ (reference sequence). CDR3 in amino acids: CASSLAAITGTGVYNEQFF. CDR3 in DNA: TGTGCCAGCAGCTTAGCGGCAATTACAGGGACAGGGGTCTACAATGAGCAGTTCTTC.

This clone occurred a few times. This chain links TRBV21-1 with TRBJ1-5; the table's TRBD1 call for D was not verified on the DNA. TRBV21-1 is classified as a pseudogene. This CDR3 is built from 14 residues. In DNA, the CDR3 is TGTGCCAGCGGAAATGGTACAGGGGTTCAGCCCCAGCATTTT. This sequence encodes CASGNGTGVQPQHF.

The CDR3 nucleotides read TGTGCCTGGAGTGCGACTTTGGGGTCCTACAATGAGCAGTTCTTC. Its translation is CAWSATLGSYNEQFF. The V gene is TRBV30, the J gene TRBJ2-1; no definite D call. Germline CDR1 is GTSNPN and CDR2 is SVGIG (reference sequence). This CDR3 contains 15 residues. Trimming stripped 1 base from V and 1 base from J, with 11 bases between.

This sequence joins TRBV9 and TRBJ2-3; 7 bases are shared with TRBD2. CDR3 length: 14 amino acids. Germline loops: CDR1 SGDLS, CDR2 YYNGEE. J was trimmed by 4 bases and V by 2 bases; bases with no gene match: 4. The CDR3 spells CASSVQLAADTQYF. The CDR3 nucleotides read TGTGCCAGCAGCGTTCAGCTAGCGGCAGATACGCAGTATTTT.